One T cell receptor beta chain is described in this entry. This specimen comes from a study of T-cell reconstitution after alpha-beta-depleted transplantation in children. Unique molecular identifiers featured in how the TCRbeta library was prepared. TCRdb itself ran the PCR reads through MiXCR, one entry per CDR3 protein. The table has about 980,000 distinct CDR3 sequences, about 31% seen once; the top ten hold approximately 30%. Between the trimmed V and J ends, which lost 6 bases and 9 bases, there was a span of 9 bases. This CDR3 spans 11 amino acids. The receptor was derived from a boy under two years old who had a stem cell transplant for SCID, so the T cells may come from the graft donor. Sequences were derived from PBMCs, mostly from graft donor cells, sampled 360 days after TCRalphabeta/CD19-depleted stem cell transplant. The chain has TRBV12-3 or TRBV12-4 and TRBJ2-1; D gene uncertain. The CDR3 bases are TGTGCCAGCAGAACGTCGGGTGAGCAGTTCTTC. Protein sequence: CASRTSGEQFF.